This T cell receptor beta chain comes out of a study of T cell repertoires in aging, cancer and after chemotherapy. Study as a whole: Donor ages fell into six groups from 30 or younger up to 70 or older. Glioblastoma patients receiving temozolomide-based therapy gave paired samples before and after chemotherapy. Study conclusions and caveats: Healthy donors lost TCR diversity with age mainly through richness, cancer patients through richness and evenness.

This clonotype appeared a few times. Its target is not known. Trimming stripped 5 bases from V and 8 bases from J, with 12 bases between. Germline V lookup: CDR1 LNHDA, CDR2 SQIVND (reference sequence). The CDR3 has 12 amino acids. TRB rearrangements spanning V, D and J were amplified using mixed TRB-A/B primers. MiXCR, run by TCRdb on the multiplex PCR reads, gives a single entry per CDR3 protein. The sample lists 1,500 to 2,000 distinct CDR3 sequences; around 24% were seen once. TCR beta rearrangements were amplified from peripheral blood genomic DNA. V usage is TRBV19 and J usage is TRBJ1-2; D is unresolved. This clonotype originated in a human donor with a solid tumor. Sequencing was carried out using blood. The CDR3 coding sequence is TGTGCCAGTAGTCAACCTATGGGCGGCTACACCTTC. It specifies CASSQPMGGYTF.